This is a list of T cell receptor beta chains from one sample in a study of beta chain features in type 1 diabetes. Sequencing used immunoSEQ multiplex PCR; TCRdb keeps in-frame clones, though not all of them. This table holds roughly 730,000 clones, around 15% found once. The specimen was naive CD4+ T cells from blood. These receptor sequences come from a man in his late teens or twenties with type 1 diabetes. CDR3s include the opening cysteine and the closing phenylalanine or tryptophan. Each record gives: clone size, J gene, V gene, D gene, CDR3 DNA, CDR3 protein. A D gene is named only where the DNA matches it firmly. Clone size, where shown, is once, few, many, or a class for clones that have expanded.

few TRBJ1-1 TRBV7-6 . TGTGCCAGCAGCTTTACACCGTTGGACACTGAAGCTTTCTTT CASSFTPLDTEAFF
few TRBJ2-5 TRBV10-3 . TGTGCCATCAGTGCCGGCCGTTCGGGGGAGACCCAGTACTTC CAISAGRSGETQYF
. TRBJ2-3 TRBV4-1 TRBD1 TGCGCCAGCAGCTCCGGACAGGTGGGGGATACGCAGTATTTT CASSSGQVGDTQYF
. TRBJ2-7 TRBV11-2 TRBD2 TGTGCCAGCAGCTTAGCTCGCGGGGGGCTCGAGCAGTACTTC CASSLARGGLEQYF
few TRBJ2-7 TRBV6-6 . TGTGCCAGCAGTTCTGGGACTGGGACCTACGAGCAGTACTTC CASSSGTGTYEQYF
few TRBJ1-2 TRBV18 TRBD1 TGTGCCAGCTCACCAGGGACAGGGGATTTCTATGGCTACACCTTC CASSPGTGDFYGYTF
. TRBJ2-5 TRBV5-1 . TGCGCCAGCAGCTTGGATCCGGGGGAGGAGACCCAGTACTTC CASSLDPGEETQYF
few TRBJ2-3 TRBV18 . TGTGCCAGCTCGGCAACCGGGTCCACAGATACGCAGTATTTT CASSATGSTDTQYF
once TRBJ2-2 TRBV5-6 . TGTGCCAGCAGCCTGGTGGATTCAGGGGTCACCGGGGAGCTGTTTTTT CASSLVDSGVTGELFF
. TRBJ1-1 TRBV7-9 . TGTGCCAGCGAAGGGCTAAACACTGAAGCTTTCTTT CASEGLNTEAFF
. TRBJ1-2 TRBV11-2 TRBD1 TGTGCCAGCAGCTTAGGATCCGGGACAGGGGTATATGGCTACACCTTC CASSLGSGTGVYGYTF
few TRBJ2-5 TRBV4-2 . TGTGCCAGCAGCCAAGCTAGTCGCTTTGAGACCCAGTACTTC CASSQASRFETQYF
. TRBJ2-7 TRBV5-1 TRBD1 TGCGCCAGCAGCCCGGGACAGGGGCTCTACGAGCAGTACTTC CASSPGQGLYEQYF
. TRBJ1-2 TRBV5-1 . TGCGCCAGCAGCTTGGAGCGTCGGGAGGAGGGAACCTTC CASSLERREEGTF
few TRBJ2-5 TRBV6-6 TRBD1 TGTGCCAGCAGCCGCCCCGGGACAGGGGGCGAGACCCAGTACTTC CASSRPGTGGETQYF
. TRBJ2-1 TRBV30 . TGTGCCTGGACCATTACGGGGCCTCCCAATGAGCAGTTCTTC CAWTITGPPNEQFF
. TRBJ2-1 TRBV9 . TGTGCCAGCAGCGTAGTCGGTTCCTACAATGAGCAGTTCTTC CASSVVGSYNEQFF
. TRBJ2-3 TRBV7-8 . TGTGCCAGCAGCTCCCAGGGAACGGCTAGCACAGATACGCAGTATTTT CASSSQGTASTDTQYF
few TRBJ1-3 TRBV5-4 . TGTGCCAGCAGCTTGGGTTCGGGCTCTGGAAACACCATATATTTT CASSLGSGSGNTIYF
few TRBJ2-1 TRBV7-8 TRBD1 TGTGCCAGCAGCGTTCAAGAGGGGGCGAATTACAATGAGCAGTTCTTC CASSVQEGANYNEQFF
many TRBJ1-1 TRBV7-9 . TGTGCCAGCAGCTTAGGGGGAGGCACTGAAGCTTTCTTT CASSLGGGTEAFF
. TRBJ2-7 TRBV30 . TGTGCCTGGAGATTGGGGGGCCACGAGCAGTACTTC CAWRLGGHEQYF
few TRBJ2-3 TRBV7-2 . TGTGCCAGCAGCCTCCCGCCAGATACGCAGTATTTT CASSLPPDTQYF
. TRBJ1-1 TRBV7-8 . TGTGCCAGCAGGTTAGTCGCCGGGTTCACTGAAGCTTTCTTT CASRLVAGFTEAFF
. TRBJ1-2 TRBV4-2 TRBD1 TGTGCCAGCAGCCCCCCCGACAGGGCCGATGGCTACACCTTC CASSPPDRADGYTF
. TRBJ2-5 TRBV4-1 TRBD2 TGCGCCAGCAGCCAAGATTCGACTAGCGGGGCTAAGACCCAGTACTTC CASSQDSTSGAKTQYF
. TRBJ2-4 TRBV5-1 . TGCGCCAGCAGCTTGCCCGAACAGGGAGCCAAAAACATTCAGTACTTC CASSLPEQGAKNIQYF
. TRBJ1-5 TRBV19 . TGTGCCAGTACCCCCCAGGGAGGGAATCAGCCCCAGCATTTT CASTPQGGNQPQHF
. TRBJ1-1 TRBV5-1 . TGCGCCAGCAGCTGGGCCGGGACAAAGAACACTGAAGCTTTCTTT CASSWAGTKNTEAFF
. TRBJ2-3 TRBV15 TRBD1 TGTGCCACCAGCAGAGACGACAGGGTTGCAGATACGCAGTATTTT CATSRDDRVADTQYF
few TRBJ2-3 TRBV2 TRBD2 TGTGCCAGCAGTCGACTAGCGGGGGACACAGATACGCAGTATTTT CASSRLAGDTDTQYF
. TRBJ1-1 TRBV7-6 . TGTGCCAGCAGTTTGGGCCTGGACAGCACTGAAGCTTTCTTT CASSLGLDSTEAFF
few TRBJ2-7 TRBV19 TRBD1 TGTGCCAGTAGTACTTCCACAGGGGCCCTCCACTACGAGCAGTACTTC CASSTSTGALHYEQYF
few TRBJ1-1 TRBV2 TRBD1 TGTGCCAGCAGGGACAGGGTGACTGAAGCTTTCTTT CASRDRVTEAFF